Presented here are 31 T cell receptor beta chains from one specimen sequenced in a study of blood T cell repertoires in COVID-19 (dated by TCRdb to about 2020). To prepare the library, the immunoSEQ multiplex PCR assay was applied. As stored in TCRdb, this immuneACCESS dataset retains in-frame rearrangements with V and J assigned. A fraction of the clones does not appear; measured against another copy, unresolved V genes explain less than half of the discrepancy, and the remainder lacks a known reason. The sample contains approximately 300,000 clones, about 82% of them found a single time. The ten largest clones take up about 1.7% of the sample. Sequences were obtained from peripheral blood. The source is a woman between 45 and 60 years old with acute or convalescent COVID-19.

The V gene is TRBV7-8, the J gene TRBJ2-7; 12 bases agree with TRBD2. The CDR3 consists of 15 residues. The trim removed 5 bases at V and 7 bases at J, leaving 9 bases unmatched. Germline V gives CDR1 SGHVS, CDR2 FQNEAQ. CDR3 in amino acids: CASSPTSGRTREQYF. The CDR3 bases are TGTGCCAGCAGCCCCACTAGCGGGAGGACGAGGGAGCAGTACTTC.

The chain links TRBV30 to TRBJ2-1, with D unclear. Germline V gives CDR1 GTSNPN, CDR2 SVGIG (reference sequence). This CDR3 spans 15 amino acids. Trimming left V 0 bases short and J 2 bases short, with 11 bases between. The CDR3 DNA is TGTGCCTGGAGTGTACTTCAGGATCCCTACAATGAGCAGTTCTTC. Translated, it gives CAWSVLQDPYNEQFF.

The chain combines TRBV29-1 with TRBJ2-5, with a weak D call TRBD2 (5 bases). The V gene lost 3 bases and the J gene lost 2 bases, with 10 bases spanning the gap. This CDR3 spans 13 amino acids. Germline assignment: CDR1 SQVTM and CDR2 ANQGSEA. CDR3 in amino acids: CSVEASFQETQYF. Written as DNA, the CDR3 is TGCAGCGTTGAGGCTAGCTTTCAAGAGACCCAGTACTTC.

This clone appeared a single time. This chain links TRBV5-4 with TRBJ2-1; 8 bases align to TRBD2. With 4 bases clipped from V and 3 bases from J, the junction kept 12 bases outside the gene matches. CDR3 length: 17 residues. CDR1 and CDR2 from the germline V gene are SGHNT and YYREEE (reference sequence). The CDR3 loop reads CASSDRGAGGLYNEQFF. For the CDR3, the DNA is TGTGCCAGCAGCGATCGAGGGGCGGGAGGTCTCTACAATGAGCAGTTCTTC.

In its sample, this clone was seen many times. This chain joins TRBV7-2 and TRBJ1-1; TRBD1 matches 8 bases. This CDR3 has 15 amino acids. CDR1 SGHTA and CDR2 FQGNSA come from the germline V gene. Trimming at V came to 5 bases and at J to 1 base, leaving 6 bases not matched to a gene. The chain's CDR3 is CASSPKGTGNTEAFF. CDR3 in DNA: TGTGCCAGCAGCCCAAAGGGGACAGGGAACACTGAAGCTTTCTTT.

CDR3 bases: TGTGCCAGCAGTTCGCGGGAGGGCTACGAGCAGTACTTC. It codes for CASSSREGYEQYF. The rearrangement uses TRBV27 and TRBJ2-7, with 9 positions matching TRBD2. The CDR3 has 13 residues. The V gene's germline CDR1 is MNHEY and CDR2 SMNVEV (reference sequence). The V gene end was trimmed by 4 bases and the J gene end by 3 bases; junction bases not matched to a gene: 1.

The rearrangement links TRBV7-3 to TRBJ2-7; TRBD2 matches 7 bases. The germline gives CDR1 SGHTA, CDR2 FQGTGA. Unmatched junction bases numbered 12, after V lost 1 base and J lost 3 bases. This CDR3 contains 17 residues. The CDR3, as DNA: TGTGCCAGCAGCTTAATGGACTCGCGAGCGGGACTCTACGAGCAGTACTTC. It translates to CASSLMDSRAGLYEQYF. The whole variable domain, filled in from reference TRBV7-3 and TRBJ2-7, reads GAGVSQTPSNKVTEKGKYVELRCDPISGHTALYWYRQSLGQGPEFLIYFQGTGAADDSGLPNDRFFAVRPEGSVSTLKIQRTERGDSAVYLCASSLMDSRAGLYEQYFGPGTRLTVT.

The chain links TRBV2 to TRBJ1-2; D gene uncertain. CDR1 and CDR2 from the germline V gene are SNHLY and FYNNEI. Trimming shortened V by 5 bases and J by 4 bases, and 17 bases separated the two germline ends. The CDR3 loop spans 15 amino acids. The DNA for the CDR3 is TGTGCCAGCAGTTCCACTTTTGGTGGACTCTATGGCTACACCTTC. Its protein product is CASSSTFGGLYGYTF. Full variable domain (remainder filled in from reference TRBV2 and TRBJ1-2): EPEVTQTPSHQVTQMGQEVILRCVPISNHLYFYWYRQILGQKVEFLVSFYNNEISEKSEIFDDQFSVERPDGSNFTLKIRSTKLEDSAMYFCASSSTFGGLYGYTFGSGTRLTVV.

CDR3 nucleotide sequence: TGTGCCAGCAGTGAATGGGGAGGACTGAACACTGAAGCTTTCTTT. Translation: CASSEWGGLNTEAFF. This chain joins TRBV25-1 and TRBJ1-1; no clear D gene. CDR1 and CDR2 from the germline V gene are MGHDK and SYGVNS. The CDR3 has 15 residues. Deletions cut 1 base from V and 0 bases from J, with 9 bases between. The full variable domain, with the rest looked up from reference TRBV25-1 and TRBJ1-1, is EADIYQTPRYLVIGTGKKITLECSQTMGHDKMYWYQQDPGMELHLIHYSYGVNSTEKGDLSSESTVSRIRTEHFPLTLESARPSHTSQYLCASSEWGGLNTEAFFGQGTRLTVV.

The rearrangement links TRBV5-1 to TRBJ2-1; 7 nucleotides line up with TRBD1. V shed 1 base and J 3 bases; nucleotides not matched to a gene: 16. CDR1 SGHRS and CDR2 YFSETQ come from the germline V gene. The CDR3 is made up of 19 amino acids. CDR3 loop: CASSLQKTSGTAGYNEQFF. DNA for the CDR3: TGCGCCAGCAGCTTGCAAAAAACTTCCGGGACAGCAGGCTACAATGAGCAGTTCTTC.

The genes are TRBV24-1 and TRBJ2-3; TRBD1 matches 7 bases. V dropped 3 bases and J dropped 6; count of bases not matched to a gene: 11. This CDR3 region has 16 residues. Germline CDR1 is KGHDR and CDR2 is SFDVKD. The CDR3 loop is CATSDPGQKAFDTQYF. CDR3 in DNA: TGTGCCACCAGTGATCCGGGACAGAAGGCGTTCGATACGCAGTATTTT.

This CDR3 reads CASGQGGSYNEQFF. DNA for the CDR3: TGCGCCAGCGGACAGGGGGGGTCTTACAATGAGCAGTTCTTC. The gene calls are TRBV5-1 and TRBJ2-1, with 10 bases that match TRBD1. Germline V gene sequence: CDR1 SGHRS, CDR2 YFSETQ. This CDR3 is built from 14 residues. V shed 7 bases, J shed 4 bases, and the junction held 5 bases outside the gene matches.

V gene TRBV6-5 combines with J gene TRBJ2-1; maybe TRBD2 (6 bases). This CDR3 is built from 14 residues. Germline CDR1 and CDR2: MNHEY and SVGAGI. Trimming took off 2 bases at V and 1 base at J, with 6 bases between the two ends. The CDR3 reads CASSYAGSYNEQFF. CDR3 coding DNA: TGTGCCAGCAGTTACGCGGGGTCCTACAATGAGCAGTTCTTC.

The chain employs TRBV6-2 or TRBV6-3 and TRBJ2-7; perhaps TRBD2 as D (6 bases). The CDR3 length is 16 residues. Germline values: CDR1 MNHEY, CDR2 SVGEGT. V lost 2 bases and J lost 0, with 14 bases in between. The CDR3 sequence is CASSYNVREYSYEQYF. In DNA, the CDR3 is TGTGCCAGCAGTTACAATGTCCGGGAGTACTCCTACGAGCAGTACTTC.

The CDR3 region is CASSRLGYGRNEQFF. Here the CDR3 DNA reads TGTGCCAGCAGCCGACTAGGCTATGGTAGGAATGAGCAGTTCTTC. The V gene is TRBV3-1 (or the pseudogene TRBV3-2), the J gene TRBJ2-1, with a weak D call TRBD2 (6 bases). Trimming pared 4 bases from V and 7 bases from J, leaving 17 bases between. This CDR3 has 15 amino acids. Germline assignment: CDR1 LGHDT and CDR2 YNNKEL (reference sequence).

V is TRBV10-3 and J is TRBJ2-1; 13 nucleotides line up with TRBD2. Germline trimming cut 0 bases from V and 5 bases from J; bases unmatched to any gene: 4. CDR3 length: 17 amino acids. CDR1 and CDR2 from the germline V gene are ENHRY and SYGVKD. As DNA, the CDR3 is TGTGCCATCAGTGAGTCCCCCGGACTAGCGGGAGACAATGAGCAGTTCTTC. Protein: CAISESPGLAGDNEQFF.

This clone turned up a few times. V usage is TRBV19 and J usage is TRBJ2-7, with D possibly being TRBD2 (6 bases). CDR3 length equals 15 residues. V shed 6 bases and J shed 2 bases, with 17 bases lying between them. The V gene's germline CDR1 is LNHDA and CDR2 SQIVND (reference sequence). The CDR3 is CASRPGGTHPYEQYF. For the CDR3, the DNA is TGTGCCAGTAGACCCGGCGGGACTCACCCCTACGAGCAGTACTTC.

This chain links TRBV27 with TRBJ2-7; 10 bases are a match to TRBD1. The trim removed 5 bases at V and 3 bases at J, leaving 13 bases unmatched. Germline CDR1 MNHEY, CDR2 SMNVEV (reference sequence). The CDR3 contains 17 residues. Here the CDR3 reads CASSTTPGDRGFYEQYF. The DNA of the CDR3 is TGTGCCAGCAGTACCACTCCGGGGGACAGGGGATTCTACGAGCAGTACTTC.

The rearrangement links TRBV5-1 to TRBJ1-1, with D hard to call. V lost 1 base to trimming and J lost 0 bases, with 4 bases between them. The CDR3 runs to 13 residues. Germline V lookup: CDR1 SGHRS, CDR2 YFSETQ. The chain's CDR3 is CASSLRVNTEAFF. The CDR3 DNA reads as TGCGCCAGCAGCTTGAGAGTGAACACTGAAGCTTTCTTT.

The rearrangement uses TRBV7-3 and TRBJ1-1; 7 positions match TRBD1. This CDR3 contains 16 residues. With V trimmed by 6 bases and J by 0 bases, 10 bases remained unmatched. Looked up from germline, CDR1 is SGHTA and CDR2 is FQGTGA. The CDR3 here is CASRPHAGTVNTEAFF. In DNA, the CDR3 is TGTGCCAGCAGACCCCATGCAGGGACAGTGAACACTGAAGCTTTCTTT.

This chain joins TRBV12-5 and TRBJ2-5; TRBD2 might be the D (6 bases). The V and J ends lost 5 bases and 2 bases respectively, with 21 bases between them. Germline V lookup: CDR1 LGHNT, CDR2 FRNRAP. CDR3 length: 17 residues. CDR3 bases: TGTGCTAGTGGTCCCACGGCAAATAGCGGCAATCAAGAGACCCAGTACTTC. Its protein is CASGPTANSGNQETQYF.

This sequence joins TRBV5-1 and TRBJ2-7, with TRBD1 as a possible D gene (5 bases). Germline V gene sequence: CDR1 SGHRS, CDR2 YFSETQ. V was trimmed by 7 bases and J by 2 bases, leaving 10 bases between them. This CDR3 is built from 12 residues. CDR3 region: CASGRDPYEQYF. In nucleotides, the CDR3 is TGCGCCAGCGGCAGGGATCCCTACGAGCAGTACTTC. Full variable domain (remainder filled in from reference TRBV5-1 and TRBJ2-7): KAGVTQTPRYLIKTRGQQVTLSCSPISGHRSVSWYQQTPGQGLQFLFEYFSETQRNKGNFPGRFSGRQFSNSRSEMNVSTLELGDSALYLCASGRDPYEQYFGPGTRLTVT.

J is TRBJ2-7 and V is TRBV7-8; TRBD1 agrees at 7 bases. Germline V gene sequence: CDR1 SGHVS, CDR2 FQNEAQ. The CDR3 extends over 14 amino acids. The V gene end was trimmed by 4 bases and the J gene end by 4 bases; junction bases not matched to a gene: 7. The CDR3 DNA follows: TGTGCCAGCAGCTGGACAGGAGTAGGGTACGAGCAGTACTTC. Translated: CASSWTGVGYEQYF.

This chain joins TRBV4-1 and TRBJ1-2; TRBD1 agrees at 8 bases. Trimming at V came to 4 bases and at J to 0 bases, leaving 4 bases not matched to a gene. CDR3 length: 15 residues. CDR1 and CDR2 (germline): MGHRA, YSYEKL. This CDR3 is CASSPGTGSNYGYTF. For the CDR3, the DNA is TGCGCCAGCAGCCCAGGGACAGGATCTAACTATGGCTACACCTTC.

The gene calls are TRBV29-1 and TRBJ2-7; TRBD1 matches 7 bases. With 3 bases clipped from V and 0 bases from J, the junction kept 8 bases outside the gene matches. Germline values: CDR1 SQVTM, CDR2 ANQGSEA. The CDR3 contains 15 residues. Written as DNA, the CDR3 is TGCAGCGTTGAGAGGATGGGACAGAGCTCCTACGAGCAGTACTTC. Protein sequence: CSVERMGQSSYEQYF.

The genes are TRBV2 and TRBJ1-1; D gene ambiguous. The V and J ends lost 4 bases and 1 base respectively, with 7 bases between them. The germline gives CDR1 SNHLY, CDR2 FYNNEI. The CDR3 consists of 13 residues. This CDR3 reads CASSGQWNTEAFF. In nucleotides, the CDR3 is TGTGCCAGCAGTGGTCAGTGGAACACTGAAGCTTTCTTT.

This clone has just one count. The chain joins TRBV27 to TRBJ1-5; 7 nucleotides align to TRBD1. The length of the CDR3 is 15 residues. From germline, CDR1 is MNHEY and CDR2 SMNVEV (reference sequence). J gave up 5 bases and V 4 bases, and 8 bases lay outside the gene matches. CDR3 coding DNA: TGTGCCAGCAGTTCACAGGGGATCCGGGATCAGCCCCAGCATTTT. Translating gives CASSSQGIRDQPQHF.

This chain links TRBV7-2 with TRBJ2-7; D unclear. CDR3 size: 11 residues. Looked up from germline, CDR1 is SGHTA and CDR2 is FQGNSA. Trimming took 5 bases from V and 3 from J, leaving 5 bases between them. CDR3 nucleotide sequence: TGTGCCAGCAGCGTTCTCTACGAGCAGTACTTC. This encodes CASSVLYEQYF.

This clone appeared a single time. This chain links TRBV28 with TRBJ1-2, with D maybe TRBD1 (6 bases). Germline lookup yields CDR1 MDHEN and CDR2 SYDVKM. Trimming took off 3 bases at V and 0 bases at J, with 11 bases between the two ends. CDR3 length equals 15 residues. CDR3 in amino acids: CASSLGHATNYGYTF. CDR3 coding DNA: TGTGCCAGCAGTTTGGGACACGCGACTAACTATGGCTACACCTTC.

The count of this clone is one. The sample carries other DNA sequences with the same CDR3. The chain links TRBV3-1 (or the pseudogene TRBV3-2) to TRBJ2-7, with D unresolved. The CDR3 covers 14 residues. With 1 base removed from V and 0 bases from J, the gap between germline ends came to 7 bases. From germline, CDR1 is LGHDT and CDR2 YNNKEL (reference sequence). The CDR3 DNA reads TGTGCCAGCAGCCAAGTAAGGAGCTCCTACGAGCAGTACTTC. Protein product: CASSQVRSSYEQYF.

The V gene is TRBV18, the J gene TRBJ2-1, with 9 bases identical to TRBD2. Germline values: CDR1 KGHSH, CDR2 LQKENI. The length of the CDR3 is 16 residues. With 0 bases clipped from V and 7 bases from J, the junction kept 7 bases outside the gene matches. This CDR3 is CASSPPAGGRGNEQFF. The DNA for the CDR3 is TGTGCCAGCTCACCACCGGCGGGAGGGCGTGGAAATGAGCAGTTCTTC.